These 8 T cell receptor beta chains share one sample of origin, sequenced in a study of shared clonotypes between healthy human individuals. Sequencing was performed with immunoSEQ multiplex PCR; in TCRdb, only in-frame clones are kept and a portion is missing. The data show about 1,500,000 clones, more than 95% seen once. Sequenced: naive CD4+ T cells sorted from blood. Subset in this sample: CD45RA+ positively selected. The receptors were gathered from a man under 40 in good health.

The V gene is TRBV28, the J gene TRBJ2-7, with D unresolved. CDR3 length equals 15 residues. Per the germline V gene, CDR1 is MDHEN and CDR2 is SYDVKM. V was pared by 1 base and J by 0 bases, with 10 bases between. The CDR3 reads CASSLSGRSSYEQYF. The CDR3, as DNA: TGTGCCAGCAGTTTATCAGGAAGGAGCTCCTACGAGCAGTACTTC.

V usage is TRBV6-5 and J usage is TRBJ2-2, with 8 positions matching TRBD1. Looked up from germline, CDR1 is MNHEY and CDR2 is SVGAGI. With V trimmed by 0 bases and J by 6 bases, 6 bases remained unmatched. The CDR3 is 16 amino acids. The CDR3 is CASSYSSTGGSGELFF. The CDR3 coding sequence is TGTGCCAGCAGTTACTCGAGCACAGGGGGGTCCGGGGAGCTGTTTTTT.

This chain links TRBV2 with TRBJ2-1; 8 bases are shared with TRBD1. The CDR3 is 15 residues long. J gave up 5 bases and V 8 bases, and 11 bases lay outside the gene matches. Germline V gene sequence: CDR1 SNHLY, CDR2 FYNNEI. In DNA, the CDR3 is TGTGCCAGCGGCCTGGACAGGGCACGAGACAATGAGCAGTTCTTC. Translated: CASGLDRARDNEQFF.

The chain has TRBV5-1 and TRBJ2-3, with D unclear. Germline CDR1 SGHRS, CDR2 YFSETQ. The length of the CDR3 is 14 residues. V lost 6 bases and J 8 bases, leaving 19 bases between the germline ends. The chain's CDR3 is CASTPAPETGTQYF. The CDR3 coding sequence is TGCGCCAGCACCCCGGCCCCGGAGACGGGTACGCAGTATTTT. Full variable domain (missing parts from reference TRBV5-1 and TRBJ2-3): KAGVTQTPRYLIKTRGQQVTLSCSPISGHRSVSWYQQTPGQGLQFLFEYFSETQRNKGNFPGRFSGRQFSNSRSEMNVSTLELGDSALYLCASTPAPETGTQYFGPGTRLTVL.

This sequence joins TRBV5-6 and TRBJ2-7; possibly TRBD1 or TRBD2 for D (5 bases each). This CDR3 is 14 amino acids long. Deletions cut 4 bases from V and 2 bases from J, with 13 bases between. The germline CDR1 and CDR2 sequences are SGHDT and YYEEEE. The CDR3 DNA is TGTGCCAGCAGCAAACCCGGGACCGCCTACGAGCAGTACTTC. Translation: CASSKPGTAYEQYF.

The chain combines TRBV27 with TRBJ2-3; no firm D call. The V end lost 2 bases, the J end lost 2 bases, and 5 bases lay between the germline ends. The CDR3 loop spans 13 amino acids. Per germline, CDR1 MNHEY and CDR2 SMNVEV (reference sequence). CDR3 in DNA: TGTGCCAGCAGTTTAGGGCACACAGATACGCAGTATTTT. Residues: CASSLGHTDTQYF.

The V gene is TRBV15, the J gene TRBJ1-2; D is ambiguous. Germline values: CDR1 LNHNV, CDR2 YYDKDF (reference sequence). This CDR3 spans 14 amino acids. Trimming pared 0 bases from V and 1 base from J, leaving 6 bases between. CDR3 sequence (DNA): TGTGCCACCAGCAGAGAGCCGAGTAACTATGGCTACACCTTC. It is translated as CATSREPSNYGYTF.

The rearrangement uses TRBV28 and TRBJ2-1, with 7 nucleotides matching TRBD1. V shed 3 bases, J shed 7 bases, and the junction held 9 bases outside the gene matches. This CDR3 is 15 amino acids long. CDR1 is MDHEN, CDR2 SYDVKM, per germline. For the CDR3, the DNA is TGTGCCAGCAGTTTCCCCGGAATACAGGGGAATGAGCAGTTCTTC. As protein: CASSFPGIQGNEQFF.